The rows below give T cell receptor beta chains drawn from one sample of a study of blood T cell repertoires in COVID-19. Generated by immunoSEQ multiplex PCR, the TCRdb table keeps only in-frame clones and is missing some. Among over 85,000 clones listed, approximately 90% were seen once. Material: peripheral blood. The receptors were gathered from a human donor with active COVID-19. The donor label of this sample is uncertain. CDR3s include the opening cysteine and the closing phenylalanine or tryptophan. The order of the fields is clone size, V gene, J gene, D gene, CDR3 DNA, CDR3 protein. The D gene is left open where the match is weak. Not every row has a clone size; where given, it reads once, few, many or a size class.

NA	TRBV5-1	TRBJ2-5	NA	TGCGCCAGCAGCTTGGAAACAGGGTTGGGGACCCAGTACTTC	CASSLETGLGTQYF
NA	TRBV6-5	TRBJ1-1	NA	TGTGCCAGCAGCCGTGGAGGGACTGAAGCTTTCTTT	CASSRGGTEAFF
NA	TRBV7-2	TRBJ1-2	NA	TGTGCCAGCAGCCCACGGGTTGGTGCGGGGCTCGGGGGCTACACCTTC	CASSPRVGAGLGGYTF
few	TRBV28	TRBJ2-7	TRBD1	TGTGCCAGCACCTCAGACAGGGACATTTACGAGCAGTACTTC	CASTSDRDIYEQYF
NA	TRBV5-1	TRBJ1-4	TRBD1	TGCGCCAGCAGCTTCTCGGGGACAGGGGTTGAAAAACTGTTTTTT	CASSFSGTGVEKLFF
NA	TRBV3-1/TRBV3-2	TRBJ1-1	NA	TGTGCCAGCAGCCCCAGGACAAGCACTGAAGCTTTCTTT	CASSPRTSTEAFF
NA	TRBV5-1	TRBJ2-7	TRBD2	TGCGCCAGCAGCAGCGGGGTAAGCGGACCTTACGAGCAGTACTTC	CASSSGVSGPYEQYF
NA	TRBV6-5	TRBJ1-4	TRBD1	TGTGCCAGCAGCGCAAGAACAGGGGATAGTGAAAAACTGTTTTTT	CASSARTGDSEKLFF
NA	TRBV24-1	TRBJ2-3	NA	TGTGCCACCAAAGGAGAAAGCACAGATACGCAGTATTTT	CATKGESTDTQYF
NA	TRBV5-1	TRBJ2-5	NA	TGCGCCAGCAGTCCCTCTAGCTTCCAAGAGACCCAGTACTTC	CASSPSSFQETQYF
NA	TRBV5-1	TRBJ2-3	TRBD2	TGCGCCAGCAGCTTGGGCGCGGGGGTAGGTGATACGCAGTATTTT	CASSLGAGVGDTQYF
NA	TRBV5-1	TRBJ2-1	TRBD1	TGCGCCAGCAGGCCTGGGACAGGGGACCACCATGAGCAGTTCTTC	CASRPGTGDHHEQFF
NA	TRBV6-5	TRBJ2-1	NA	TGTGCCAGCAGTCTCGGGTTCGAGTTCTTC	CASSLGFEFF
NA	TRBV5-1	TRBJ2-7	NA	TGCGCCAGCAGCTTGAGACAGAACTACGAGCAGTACTTC	CASSLRQNYEQYF
NA	TRBV25-1	TRBJ2-7	NA	TGTGCCAGCGAGGCCGCTCGGGTGGGCCAGGGAGGACGCGAGCAGTACTTC	CASEAARVGQGGREQYF
NA	TRBV2	TRBJ2-7	NA	TGTGCCAGCAGTGGCGGCAGATTCCCCTACGAGCAGTACTTC	CASSGGRFPYEQYF
NA	TRBV10-3	TRBJ2-5	NA	TGTGCCATCAGTGACGCGGGTGGGACCCAGTACTTC	CAISDAGGTQYF
NA	TRBV7-8	TRBJ1-6	NA	TGTGCCAGCAGCTTATCCTGGACAGAGAATTCACCCCTCCACTTT	CASSLSWTENSPLHF
NA	TRBV3-1/TRBV3-2	TRBJ2-7	NA	TGTGCCAGCAGCCAAGTCGGGGGGCCCTCCTACGAGCAGTACTTC	CASSQVGGPSYEQYF
NA	TRBV18	TRBJ2-3	NA	TGTGCCAGCTCACCTGGCGGGAGCACAGATACGCAGTATTTT	CASSPGGSTDTQYF
NA	TRBV10-3	TRBJ1-2	NA	TGTGCCATCAGTGAGTCTGGCAGGGTCTATGGCTACACCTTC	CAISESGRVYGYTF
NA	TRBV4-1	TRBJ2-7	NA	TGCGCCAGCAGCCAAGTAGCCGTCTCCTACGAGCAGTACTTC	CASSQVAVSYEQYF
NA	TRBV7-3	TRBJ2-3	NA	TGTGCCAGCAGCTTAAGGGGGGACACAGATACGCAGTATTTT	CASSLRGDTDTQYF
NA	TRBV7-6	TRBJ2-3	TRBD2	TGTGCCAGCAGCTTAGCAGCGGGGACGGGAGATACGCAGTATTTT	CASSLAAGTGDTQYF
once	TRBV6-6	TRBJ1-4	NA	TGTGCCAGCAGTTACCTACGCGGAAATGAAAAACTGTTTTTT	CASSYLRGNEKLFF
few	TRBV9	TRBJ2-1	NA	TGTGCCAGCAGCGCCGGGACATTGGGCAACAATGAGCAGTTCTTC	CASSAGTLGNNEQFF
NA	TRBV3-1/TRBV3-2	TRBJ1-5	NA	TGTGCCAGCAGCGGAAGTCGTACAGCAAATAGCAATCAGCCCCAGCATTTT	CASSGSRTANSNQPQHF
NA	TRBV7-6	TRBJ1-2	TRBD1	TGTGCCAGCAGCTTAGATTTAGGGGACAGGGCTTGGTATGGCTACACCTTC	CASSLDLGDRAWYGYTF
NA	TRBV5-1	TRBJ2-1	NA	TGCGCCAGCAGCTTGGGGGGGCTCAATGAGCAGTTCTTC	CASSLGGLNEQFF
NA	TRBV7-2	TRBJ2-1	TRBD1	TGTGCCAGCAGCATACCTCGGGACAGGATGATCTCCTACAATGAGCAGTTCTTC	CASSIPRDRMISYNEQFF
NA	TRBV3-1/TRBV3-2	TRBJ2-5	NA	TGTGCCAGCAGCCAAATGCAGGGGGAGACCCAGTACTTC	CASSQMQGETQYF
NA	TRBV6-1	TRBJ1-6	NA	TGTGCCAGCAGTGAAGCGAGGGTTGGAATTTCGGCCCTCCACTTT	CASSEARVGISALHF
NA	TRBV6-4	TRBJ1-1	NA	TGTGCCAGCAGCCGTTCGGACCGGAGTAGAAGCGGTGAAGCTTTCTTT	CASSRSDRSRSGEAFF
NA	TRBV6-5	TRBJ1-6	TRBD1	TGTGCCAGCAGTCCCAGGACAGGGGCTAATTCACCCCTCCACTTT	CASSPRTGANSPLHF
NA	TRBV18	TRBJ1-3	TRBD1	TGTGCCAGCTCACCGGGGACAGCTGGAAACACCATATATTTT	CASSPGTAGNTIYF
NA	TRBV7-9	TRBJ2-7	NA	TGTGCCAGCAGACCCGACAGTTACGAGCAGTACTTC	CASRPDSYEQYF
NA	TRBV19	TRBJ1-1	NA	TGTGCCAGTAGTATAAAGCGGTTGGTGGGGGAGGGGACTGAAGCTTTCTTT	CASSIKRLVGEGTEAFF
NA	TRBV10-2	TRBJ1-5	TRBD1	TGCGCCAGCAGTGGGGTACAGGGGTCCAATCAGCCCCAGCATTTT	CASSGVQGSNQPQHF
NA	TRBV5-1	TRBJ2-1	TRBD1	TGCGCCAGCAGCTCGGGACAGGGGGCCAATGAGCAGTTCTTC	CASSSGQGANEQFF
NA	TRBV6-5	TRBJ2-3	NA	TGTGCCAGCAGTTACTCGGGGGCCCCCGTAGATACGCAGTATTTT	CASSYSGAPVDTQYF
large	TRBV7-8	TRBJ2-7	NA	TGTGCCAGCAGCCCCCCTACCCAGGGGAGTTTGAGGGAGCAGTACTTC	CASSPPTQGSLREQYF
NA	TRBV19	TRBJ2-2	TRBD1	TGTGCCAGTACCTCAAGACAGGGGGCCGGGGAGCTGTTTTTT	CASTSRQGAGELFF
NA	TRBV6-5	TRBJ1-1	TRBD1	TGTGCCAGTACGGGACAGGGAGTTGGTTTCTTT	CASTGQGVGFF
NA	TRBV7-8	TRBJ2-1	TRBD2	TGTGCCAGCAGCCCTGGGACCCGGTGGGGGACTAGGGAATCCGATGAGCAGTTCTTC	CASSPGTRWGTRESDEQFF
NA	TRBV18	TRBJ2-2	NA	TGTGCCAGCTCACGGACTGAGGCCCGCGCCGGGGAGCTGTTTTTT	CASSRTEARAGELFF
NA	TRBV6-5	TRBJ2-1	NA	TGTGCCAGCAGTTATCGGCAGGCTTACAATGAGCAGTTCTTC	CASSYRQAYNEQFF
NA	TRBV7-9	TRBJ2-7	NA	TGTGCCAGCAGCTTAGGGGAACAGGGATACGAGCAGTACTTC	CASSLGEQGYEQYF
NA	TRBV19	TRBJ2-7	TRBD2	TGTGCCAGTAGTACGGCGGGGGGGACCTACGAGCAGTACTTC	CASSTAGGTYEQYF
NA	TRBV6-6	TRBJ2-7	TRBD2	TGTGCCAGCAGTAGACTAGCGGGGGGATACGAGCAGTACTTC	CASSRLAGGYEQYF
NA	TRBV7-2	TRBJ1-4	NA	TGTGCCAGCAGCTCGTCCGGGACAACTAATGAAAAACTGTTTTTT	CASSSSGTTNEKLFF
NA	TRBV20-1	TRBJ2-5	NA	TGCAGTGCTAGTAGGGGCAGGGTGGGAGAGACCCAGTACTTC	CSASRGRVGETQYF
NA	TRBV12-3/TRBV12-4	TRBJ2-7	NA	TGTGCCAGCAGTTTCGCTGAGACCTACGAGCAGTACTTC	CASSFAETYEQYF
NA	TRBV9	TRBJ1-2	TRBD1	TGTGCCAGCAGCTCCCGACAGGGTGACTATGGCTACACCTTC	CASSSRQGDYGYTF
once	TRBV6-6	TRBJ1-1	NA	TGTGCCAGCAGTTACGCGGGGCGGGAAACTGAAGCTTTCTTT	CASSYAGRETEAFF
NA	TRBV30	TRBJ1-1	NA	TGTGCCTGTCTCCCGAGGCGAGGAGGTGAAGCTTTCTTT	CACLPRRGGEAFF
once	TRBV2	TRBJ2-3	NA	TGTGCCAGCAGTGAAGCGCATTTGGTGGGGGGGCCTGGGGATACGCAGTATTTT	CASSEAHLVGGPGDTQYF
few	TRBV5-4	TRBJ2-7	TRBD1	TGTGCCAGCAGCTCCGAGGTAGGGGGCCACGAGCAGTACTTC	CASSSEVGGHEQYF